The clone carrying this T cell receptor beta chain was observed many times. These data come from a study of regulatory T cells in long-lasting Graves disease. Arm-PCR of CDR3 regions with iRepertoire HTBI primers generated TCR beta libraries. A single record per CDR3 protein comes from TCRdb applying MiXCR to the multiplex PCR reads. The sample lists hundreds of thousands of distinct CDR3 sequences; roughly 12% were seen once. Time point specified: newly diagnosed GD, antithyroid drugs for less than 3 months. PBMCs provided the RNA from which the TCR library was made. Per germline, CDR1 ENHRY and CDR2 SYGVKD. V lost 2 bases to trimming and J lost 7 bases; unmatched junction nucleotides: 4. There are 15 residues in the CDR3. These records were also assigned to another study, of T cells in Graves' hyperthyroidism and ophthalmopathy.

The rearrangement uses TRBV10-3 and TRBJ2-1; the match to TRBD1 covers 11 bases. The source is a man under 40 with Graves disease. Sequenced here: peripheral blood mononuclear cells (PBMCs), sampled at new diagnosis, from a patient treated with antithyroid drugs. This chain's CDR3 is CAISEGQGAANEQFF. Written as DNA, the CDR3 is TGTGCCATCAGTGAGGGACAGGGGGCGGCAAATGAGCAGTTCTTC.